The sequence of this T cell receptor (beta chain) was determined in a study of T cell repertoires in cytomegalovirus infection. In regard to this clonotype: Its matching antigen is unknown.

Germline lookup yields CDR1 KGHSH and CDR2 LQKENI. The trim removed 6 bases at V and 6 bases at J, leaving 9 bases unmatched. The CDR3 sequence is 15 residues long. Via MiXCR, TCRdb re-called the reads, giving one row per CDR3 protein. Seen here are under 70,000 distinct CDR3 sequences, more than 25% observed once, and the top ten hold 55% to 75%. Sequenced material: PBMCs, sequenced either directly or after in vitro stimulation (not recorded which). The V gene is TRBV18, the J gene TRBJ2-3; TRBD1 matches at 10 bases. This TCR was sampled from a human donor in good health (CMV status not recorded). Some clones in this sample may be carry-over from other donors' samples. CDR3 nucleotide sequence: TGTGCCAGCTCGACCGGGACAGGGGCCTTGGATACGCAGTATTTT. The encoded protein is CASSTGTGALDTQYF.